The 25 T cell receptor beta chains below all came from one sample that was sequenced in a study of graft-versus-host responses after intestinal transplantation. TCRdb's copy holds only in-frame clones and misses some; the assay was immunoSEQ multiplex PCR. The sample has about 25,000 clones, around 94% seen once. Sample: PBMCs, taken just over 29 days after intestinal transplant. The source of these receptors is a human patient who received an intestinal transplant, so some T cells may come from the graft donor.

The V gene is TRBV5-4, the J gene TRBJ2-7; unclear D gene. The CDR3 runs 12 residues. The ends were cut back, 2 bases at V and 4 bases at J, with 7 bases in the middle. Germline CDR1 is SGHNT and CDR2 is YYREEE (reference sequence). Here the CDR3 reads CASSFDAYEQYF. The CDR3 nucleotides are TGTGCCAGCAGCTTCGACGCATACGAGCAGTACTTC.

J is TRBJ1-1 and V is TRBV6-6; D is possibly TRBD1 (5 bases). Germline assignment: CDR1 MNHNY and CDR2 SVGAGI (reference sequence). The CDR3 loop spans 16 amino acids. With 2 bases removed from V and 0 bases from J, the gap between germline ends came to 13 bases. CDR3 bases: TGTGCCAGCAGTTACCTGGTGGGGCGGTTGAACACTGAAGCTTTCTTT. Its translation is CASSYLVGRLNTEAFF.

The chain is built from TRBV7-2 and TRBJ2-1, with D possibly matching TRBD2 (5 bases). Germline CDR1 and CDR2: SGHTA and FQGNSA. Trimming pared 5 bases from V and 7 bases from J, leaving 15 bases between. The length of the CDR3 is 14 residues. This CDR3 reads CASSPAGSPNEQFF. In DNA form, the CDR3 reads TGTGCCAGCAGCCCCGCGGGCAGTCCAAATGAGCAGTTCTTC.

The chain links TRBV27 to TRBJ2-1; D may match TRBD1 or TRBD2 (5 bases each). The CDR3 has 13 residues. Trimming cost V 4 bases and J 8 bases, with 12 bases left between them. The germline gives CDR1 MNHEY, CDR2 SMNVEV (reference sequence). The CDR3 spells CASSSGPWDEQFF. CDR3 coding DNA: TGTGCCAGCAGTTCGGGACCTTGGGATGAGCAGTTCTTC.

The chain is built from TRBV2 and TRBJ1-2, with D tentatively TRBD1 (5 bases). Trimming shortened V by 10 bases and J by 3 bases, and 27 bases separated the two germline ends. The CDR3 sequence is 17 residues long. Per germline, CDR1 SNHLY and CDR2 FYNNEI. CDR3 bases: TGTGCCACCCCTCCCATGGAAGGACGGGGGTGGGACTATGGCTACACCTTC. Amino acids: CATPPMEGRGWDYGYTF. The full variable domain, its missing parts supplied by reference TRBV2 and TRBJ1-2, is EPEVTQTPSHQVTQMGQEVILRCVPISNHLYFYWYRQILGQKVEFLVSFYNNEISEKSEIFDDQFSVERPDGSNFTLKIRSTKLEDSAMYFCATPPMEGRGWDYGYTFGSGTRLTVV.

The chain joins TRBV12-5 to TRBJ1-1; D is ambiguous. Trimming left V 4 bases short and J 4 bases short, with 10 bases between. The CDR3 contains 13 residues. Germline lookup yields CDR1 LGHNT and CDR2 FRNRAP. Written as DNA, the CDR3 is TGTGCTAGTGGTTCCTCAGTGACCACTGAAGCTTTCTTT. Its protein product is CASGSSVTTEAFF.

The CDR3 loop is CASSVGQGFYNEQFF. CDR3 nucleotide sequence: TGTGCCAGCAGCGTAGGACAGGGGTTCTACAATGAGCAGTTCTTC. The chain is built from TRBV9 and TRBJ2-1; 8 nucleotides match TRBD1. Germline-derived CDR1 and CDR2 are SGDLS and YYNGEE. CDR3 length: 15 amino acids. The trim removed 0 bases at V and 3 bases at J, leaving 2 bases unmatched.

The chain has TRBV5-1 and TRBJ1-1; D not certain. Germline V gene lookup returns CDR1 SGHRS and CDR2 YFSETQ. V was clipped by 6 bases and J by 3 bases, with 12 bases between them. This CDR3 spans 13 amino acids. The CDR3 DNA reads as TGCGCCAGCAACCCCGAGGAAGACACTGAAGCTTTCTTT. Its translation is CASNPEEDTEAFF.

V is TRBV5-4 and J is TRBJ1-1, with D unresolved. This CDR3 region has 14 residues. Trimming stripped 0 bases from V and 1 base from J, with 7 bases between. Germline V lookup: CDR1 SGHNT, CDR2 YYREEE (reference sequence). The CDR3 DNA reads as TGTGCCAGCAGCTTGGGGCCGGAGAACACTGAAGCTTTCTTT. Protein sequence: CASSLGPENTEAFF.

The V and J genes are TRBV18 and TRBJ2-7, with TRBD1 matching 8 bases. The CDR3 spans 18 residues. The V gene end was trimmed by 2 bases and the J gene end by 4 bases; junction bases not matched to a gene: 16. CDR1 and CDR2 (germline): KGHSH, LQKENI. The CDR3 DNA reads TGTGCCAGCTCACCAGGGGGACAGGTCCCCATCCCTCTTTACGAGCAGTACTTC. Its protein product is CASSPGGQVPIPLYEQYF.

With regard to this clone: A junction boundary mismatches the germline segment, possibly from a read error. The chain links TRBV5-6 to TRBJ1-2; D is ambiguous. The CDR3 spans 13 residues. From germline, CDR1 is SGHDT and CDR2 YYEEEE. The CDR3 DNA follows: TGCGCCAGCAGCTTGGGCAGCTCCCATGGCTACACCTTC. This translates into CASSLGSSHGYTF.

The chain uses TRBV10-3 and TRBJ1-4; perhaps TRBD1 as D (5 bases). The CDR3 loop spans 18 amino acids. In germline, CDR1 is ENHRY, CDR2 SYGVKD. With 11 bases removed from V and 0 bases from J, the gap between germline ends came to 25 bases. CDR3 DNA sequence: TGTGCCCTCGGGGACCGCCCATCATACACCGCAACTAATGAAAAACTGTTTTTT. Translating gives CALGDRPSYTATNEKLFF.

The chain uses TRBV18 and TRBJ2-1; 11 nucleotides line up with TRBD2. This CDR3 is built from 18 residues. Germline V gene sequence: CDR1 KGHSH, CDR2 LQKENI. V was pared by 1 base and J by 7 bases, with 12 bases of the junction left unmatched. Written as DNA, the CDR3 is TGTGCCAGCTCACCACGTATTAGCGGGAGGGCCATAGGAAATGAGCAGTTCTTC. Translated: CASSPRISGRAIGNEQFF.

The chain links TRBV4-1 to TRBJ1-1; the D gene is possibly TRBD1 (6 bases). Looked up from germline, CDR1 is MGHRA and CDR2 is YSYEKL. This CDR3 is built from 15 residues. Trimming pared 3 bases from V and 2 bases from J, leaving 13 bases between. The CDR3 reads CASSQSYRANTEAFF. Here the CDR3 DNA reads TGCGCCAGCAGCCAGTCATACAGGGCTAACACTGAAGCTTTCTTT.

CDR3 bases: TGTGCCAGCTCACCGGGACTAGCGGAGAAAAACATTCAGTACTTC. This codes for CASSPGLAEKNIQYF. V gene TRBV18 combines with J gene TRBJ2-4; TRBD2 matches at 11 bases. The CDR3 is made up of 15 amino acids. Germline CDR1 reads KGHSH; CDR2 reads LQKENI. J lost 4 bases, V lost 3 bases, and 2 bases had no gene match. The variable domain in full, completed from reference TRBV18 and TRBJ2-4, reads NAGVMQNPRHLVRRRGQEARLRCSPMKGHSHVYWYRQLPEEGLKFMVYLQKENIIDESGMPKERFSAEFPKEGPSILRIQQVVRGDSAAYFCASSPGLAEKNIQYFGAGTRLSVL.

The chain has TRBV6-1 and TRBJ2-5, with D possibly being TRBD1 or TRBD2 (5 bases each). The V gene's germline CDR1 is MNHNS and CDR2 SASEGT. Trimming pared 2 bases from V and 0 bases from J, leaving 16 bases between. This CDR3 has 17 residues. The CDR3 DNA sequence: TGTGCCAGCAGTGAAAAGGCATTGGGACCTAACCAAGAGACCCAGTACTTC. Residues: CASSEKALGPNQETQYF.

This rearrangement joins TRBV4-1 to TRBJ2-2; 7 bases map to TRBD2. The CDR3 spans 17 residues. The junction had 15 bases not matched to a gene; V was cut back by 4 bases and J by 7 bases. The germline V gene encodes CDR1 MGHRA and CDR2 YSYEKL. CDR3: CASSPRSRGSVGGELFF. The DNA of the CDR3 is TGCGCCAGCAGCCCGAGGAGTCGCGGGAGTGTTGGCGGGGAGCTGTTTTTT.

V and J are TRBV5-4 and TRBJ2-3; TRBD2 aligns across 7 bases. CDR1 is SGHNT and CDR2 is YYREEE in the germline V gene (reference sequence). There are 16 residues in the CDR3. V lost 4 bases to trimming and J lost 0 bases; unmatched junction nucleotides: 8. CDR3 protein: CASSELASYSTDTQYF. Written as DNA, the CDR3 is TGTGCCAGCAGCGAACTAGCGTCCTATAGCACAGATACGCAGTATTTT.

J is TRBJ1-5 and V is TRBV30, with D possibly being TRBD1 (6 bases). The CDR3 is 14 residues long. Trimming took off 1 base at V and 8 bases at J, with 15 bases between the two ends. Per the germline V gene, CDR1 is GTSNPN and CDR2 is SVGIG (reference sequence). The CDR3 region is CAWSAGQWGEPQHF. CDR3 nucleotides: TGTGCCTGGAGTGCAGGACAGTGGGGAGAGCCCCAGCATTTT.

This chain connects TRBV14 to TRBJ2-7; D unresolved. Germline CDR1 SGHDN, CDR2 FVKESK. The CDR3 extends over 14 amino acids. Trimming took 0 bases from V and 1 from J, leaving 7 bases between them. CDR3 bases: TGTGCCAGCAGCCAAGAATGGGCGTCCTACGAGCAGTACTTC. It translates to CASSQEWASYEQYF.

V gene TRBV4-1 combines with J gene TRBJ2-1; 10 bases agree with TRBD2. The CDR3 sequence is 16 residues long. Germline CDR1 is MGHRA and CDR2 is YSYEKL. V gave up 5 bases and J gave up 8 bases; unmatched junction bases: 12. In nucleotides, the CDR3 is TGCGCCAGCAGCGACAGCCTAGCGGGAGTAGGCGATGAGCAGTTCTTC. Its protein product is CASSDSLAGVGDEQFF.

The rearrangement uses TRBV18 and TRBJ1-2; D uncertain. Germline loops: CDR1 KGHSH, CDR2 LQKENI. CDR3 length equals 14 residues. The germline V and J ends were trimmed by 2 bases and 4 bases, with 11 bases remaining between them. The CDR3, as DNA: TGTGCCAGCTCACCAACGCGTTTAGGCTATGGCTACACCTTC. It codes for CASSPTRLGYGYTF.

V gene TRBV7-9 combines with J gene TRBJ2-3; no clear D gene. V was clipped by 5 bases and J by 0 bases, with 15 bases between them. The CDR3 extends over 16 amino acids. The germline V gene has CDR1 SEHNR and CDR2 FQNEAQ (reference sequence). CDR3 DNA: TGTGCCAGCAGCCCCCTTAGCCCCTACAGCACAGATACGCAGTATTTT. The encoded protein is CASSPLSPYSTDTQYF.

This clone was seen a single time. This chain connects TRBV5-4 to TRBJ2-3; D is tentatively TRBD1 or TRBD2 (5 bases each). The CDR3 length is 16 residues. The germline gives CDR1 SGHNT, CDR2 YYREEE (reference sequence). V shed 0 bases and J shed 6 bases, with 17 bases lying between them. In DNA form, the CDR3 reads TGTGCCAGCAGCTTGGATTCGGGGCATCGTACGGATACGCAGTATTTT. This sequence encodes CASSLDSGHRTDTQYF.

The chain combines TRBV29-1 with TRBJ2-5; 9 nucleotides agree with TRBD2. The CDR3 runs to 14 residues. V was pared by 1 base and J by 3 bases, with 3 bases of the junction left unmatched. CDR1 SQVTM and CDR2 ANQGSEA come from the germline V gene. The CDR3 DNA reads TGCAGCGTTGAAGGAGTAGCGGGGGAAGAGACCCAGTACTTC. It translates to CSVEGVAGEETQYF.